This TCR beta chain was sequenced during a study of OX40 agonist ivuxolimab in advanced cancers. Regarding the research as a whole: Ivuxolimab, which targeted the costimulatory receptor OX40 (CD134), was an agonistic, fully human IgG2 monoclonal antibody. Among the roughly 50 dose-escalation patients, about 20 had hepatocellular carcinoma, about 15 melanoma, 9 renal cell carcinoma and 9 head and neck cancer. Patients were allowed to have had prior anti-PD-1, anti-PD-L1 or anti-CTLA-4 therapy, and roughly two fifths of the dose-escalation patients had been treated with checkpoint inhibitors. In the dose-escalation cohort, 82.7% of patients were male, and the mean age was approximately 60 years, with a range of 23 to 79. Peripheral TCRbeta sequencing was intended to test whether TCR sequence diversity was altered and clonal T-cell expansion was caused by ivuxolimab. The paper describes the monotherapy dose-escalation part (N = 52 patients) of the phase I trial of ivuxolimab. Partial responses occurred in three dose-escalation patients, of whom one had hepatocellular carcinoma and two had cutaneous melanoma. Intravenous ivuxolimab was administered to patients every 2 weeks at six dose levels: 0.01, 0.1, 0.3, 1.5, 3 and 10 mg/kg.

To sequence the TCRbeta CDR3 region, genomic DNA was isolated from the sorted cells. The immunoSEQ Assay was used to sequence the TCRbeta CDR3 regions. TCRdb limited this immuneACCESS table to in-frame rearrangements with V and J called. A share of clones is missing; checked studies link under half to unresolved V genes, and the rest is unexplained. The table for this sample lists under 50,000 clones; 86% of them were counted only once. The ten largest clones add up to 14% to 15% of the sample. Points the paper makes about the study in general: On average, CD8+ T cells showed more expanded clones than CD4+ T cells after ivuxolimab. Which antigens the clonally expanded peripheral T cells were specific for was not determined. Partial responders in the 0.1-3.0 mg/kg groups had among the lowest normalized peripheral clonal expansion, especially among CD8+ T cells. Low levels of normalized T-cell clonal expansion were also seen in some patients who did not respond. Clonal expansion of both CD4+ and CD8+ blood T cells was observed from baseline to week 6 at doses 0.1 to 3.0 mg/kg.

V trim: 3 bases; J trim: 0 bases; unmatched bases: 0. For CDR1 and CDR2, the germline V gene lists MDHEN and SYDVKM. Inclusive of the bounding cysteine and phenylalanine, the CDR3 is 14 residues long. Only the CDR3 DNA is retained, 42 bases long and in frame from the first base. Patients with a history of autoimmune disease or receiving systemic immunosuppression were excluded from the trial. Peripheral blood for TCR sequencing was collected from all dose cohorts at baseline, on cycle 4 day 1, and on cycle 7 day 1. The samples were drawn from a first-in-human, open-label, multicenter phase I dose-escalation trial of ivuxolimab. The trial enrolled adults with locally advanced or metastatic head and neck squamous cell, hepatocellular, melanoma or renal cell carcinoma. Before TCR sequencing, CD4+ and CD8+ T cells were separately sorted from peripheral blood. Notes on this clone: Its target antigen remains unknown. No base quality information exists; no much larger clone differs at one position.

This TCR was sampled from an adult with an advanced solid tumor such as melanoma, head and neck, liver or kidney cancer. The input for sequencing was CD4+ or CD8+ T cells sorted from blood, taken in a trial of the OX40 agonist ivuxolimab. The chain uses TRBV28 and TRBJ1-1; the central 8 bases match TRBD1. For the CDR3, the sequence is CASSLTGVNTEAFF. The nucleotides read TGTGCCAGCAGTTTGACAGGGGTGAACACTGAAGCTTTCTTT.